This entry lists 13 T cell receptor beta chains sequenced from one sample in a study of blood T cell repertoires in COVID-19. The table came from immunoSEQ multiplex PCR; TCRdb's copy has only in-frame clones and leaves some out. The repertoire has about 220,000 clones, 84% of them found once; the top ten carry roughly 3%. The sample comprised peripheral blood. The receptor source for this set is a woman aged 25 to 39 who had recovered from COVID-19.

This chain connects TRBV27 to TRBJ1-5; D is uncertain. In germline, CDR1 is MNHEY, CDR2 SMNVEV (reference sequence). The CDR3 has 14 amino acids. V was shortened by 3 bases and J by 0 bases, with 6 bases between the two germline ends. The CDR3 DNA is TGTGCCAGCAGTTTGCGGGATAGCAATCAGCCCCAGCATTTT. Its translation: CASSLRDSNQPQHF.

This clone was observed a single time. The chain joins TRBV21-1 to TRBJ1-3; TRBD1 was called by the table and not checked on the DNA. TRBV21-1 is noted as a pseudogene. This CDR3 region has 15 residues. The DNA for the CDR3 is TGTGCCAGCAGCAAAAACAGGCTAACTCCAAACACCATATATTTT. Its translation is CASSKNRLTPNTIYF.

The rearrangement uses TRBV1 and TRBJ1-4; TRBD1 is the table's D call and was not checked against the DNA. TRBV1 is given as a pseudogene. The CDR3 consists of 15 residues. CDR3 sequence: CTSSPARPRGEKLFF. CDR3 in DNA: TGCACCAGCAGCCCCGCTCGACCCAGGGGTGAAAAACTGTTTTTT.

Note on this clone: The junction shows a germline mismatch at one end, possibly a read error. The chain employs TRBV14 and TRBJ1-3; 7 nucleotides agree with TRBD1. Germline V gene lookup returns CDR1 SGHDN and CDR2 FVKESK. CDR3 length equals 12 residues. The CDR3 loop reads CASSQERDRPVF. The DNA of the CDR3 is TGTGCCAGCAGCCAAGAAAGGGACAGACCAGTGTTT.

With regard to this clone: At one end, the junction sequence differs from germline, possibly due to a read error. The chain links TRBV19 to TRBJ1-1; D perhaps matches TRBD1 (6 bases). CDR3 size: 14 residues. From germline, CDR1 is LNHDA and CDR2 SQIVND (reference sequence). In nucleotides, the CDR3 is TGTGCCAGTAGTATCGAGGGGGTGAAAACTGAAGCTTTCTTT. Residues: CASSIEGVKTEAFF. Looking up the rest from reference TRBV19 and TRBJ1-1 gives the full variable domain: DGGITQSPKYLFRKEGQNVTLSCEQNLNHDAMYWYRQDPGQGLRLIYYSQIVNDFQKGDIAEGYSVSREKKESFPLTVTSAQKNPTAFYLCASSIEGVKTEAFFGQGTRLTVV.

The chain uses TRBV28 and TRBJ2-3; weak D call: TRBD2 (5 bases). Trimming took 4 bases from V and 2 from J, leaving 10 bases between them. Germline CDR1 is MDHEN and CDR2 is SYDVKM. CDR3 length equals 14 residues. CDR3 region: CASSSPEVTDTQYF. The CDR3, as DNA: TGTGCCAGCAGTTCTCCGGAGGTCACAGATACGCAGTATTTT.

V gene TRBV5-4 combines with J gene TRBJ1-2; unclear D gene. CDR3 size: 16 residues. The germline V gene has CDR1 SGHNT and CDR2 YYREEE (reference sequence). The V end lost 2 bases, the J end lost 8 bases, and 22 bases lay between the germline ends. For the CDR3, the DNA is TGTGCCAGCAGCTTTACTTGGTCAGGCTCGTCTATGGGCTACACCTTC. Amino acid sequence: CASSFTWSGSSMGYTF. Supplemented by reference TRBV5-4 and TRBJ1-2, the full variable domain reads ETGVTQSPTHLIKTRGQQVTLRCSSQSGHNTVSWYQQALGQGPQFIFQYYREEENGRGNFPPRFSGLQFPNYSSELNVNALELDDSALYLCASSFTWSGSSMGYTFGSGTRLTVV.

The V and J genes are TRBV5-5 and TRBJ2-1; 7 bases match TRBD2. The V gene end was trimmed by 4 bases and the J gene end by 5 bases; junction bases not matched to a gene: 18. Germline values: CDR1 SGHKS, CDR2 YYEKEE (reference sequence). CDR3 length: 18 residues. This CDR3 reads CASSQILGTGTTHNEQFF. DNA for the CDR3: TGTGCCAGCAGCCAGATTCTCGGAACCGGGACTACCCACAATGAGCAGTTCTTC. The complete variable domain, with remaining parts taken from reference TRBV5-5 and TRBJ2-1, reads DAGVTQSPTHLIKTRGQQVTLRCSPISGHKSVSWYQQVLGQGPQFIFQYYEKEERGRGNFPDRFSARQFPNYSSELNVNALLLGDSALYLCASSQILGTGTTHNEQFFGPGTRLTVL.

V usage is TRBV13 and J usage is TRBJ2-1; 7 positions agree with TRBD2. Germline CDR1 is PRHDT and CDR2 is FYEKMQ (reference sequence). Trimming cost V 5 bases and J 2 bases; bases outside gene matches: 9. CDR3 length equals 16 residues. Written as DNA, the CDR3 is TGTGCCAGCAGCCCGGGGGGAAGTCTCCCCTACAATGAGCAGTTCTTC. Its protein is CASSPGGSLPYNEQFF.

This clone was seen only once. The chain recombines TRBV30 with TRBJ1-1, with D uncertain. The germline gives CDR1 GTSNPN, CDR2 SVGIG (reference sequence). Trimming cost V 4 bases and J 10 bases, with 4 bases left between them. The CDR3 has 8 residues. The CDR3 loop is CAWNIAFF. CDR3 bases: TGTGCCTGGAACATAGCTTTCTTT.

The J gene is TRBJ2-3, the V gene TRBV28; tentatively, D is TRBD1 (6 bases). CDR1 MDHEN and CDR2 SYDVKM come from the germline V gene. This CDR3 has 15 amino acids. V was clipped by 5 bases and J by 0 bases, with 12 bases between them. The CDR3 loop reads CASSHTGSSTDTQYF. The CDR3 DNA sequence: TGTGCCAGCAGTCATACAGGGTCTAGCACAGATACGCAGTATTTT. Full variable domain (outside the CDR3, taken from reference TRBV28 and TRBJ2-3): DVKVTQSSRYLVKRTGEKVFLECVQDMDHENMFWYRQDPGLGLRLIYFSYDVKMKEKGDIPEGYSVSREKKERFSLILESASTNQTSMYLCASSHTGSSTDTQYFGPGTRLTVL.

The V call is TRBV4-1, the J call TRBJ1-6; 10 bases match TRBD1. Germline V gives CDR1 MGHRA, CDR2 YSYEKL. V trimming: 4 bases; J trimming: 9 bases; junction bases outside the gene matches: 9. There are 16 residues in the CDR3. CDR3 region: CASSPVRDRGISPLHF. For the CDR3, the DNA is TGCGCCAGCAGCCCAGTCCGGGACAGGGGTATTTCACCCCTCCACTTT.

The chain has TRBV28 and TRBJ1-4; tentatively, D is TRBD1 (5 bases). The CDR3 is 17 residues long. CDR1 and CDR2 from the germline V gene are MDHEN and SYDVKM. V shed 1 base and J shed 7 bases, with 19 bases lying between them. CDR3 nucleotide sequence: TGTGCCAGCAGTTTATCCCCACACCTGGTGGGGGGTGAAAAACTGTTTTTT. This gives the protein CASSLSPHLVGGEKLFF. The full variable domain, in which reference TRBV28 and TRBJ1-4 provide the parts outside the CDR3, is DVKVTQSSRYLVKRTGEKVFLECVQDMDHENMFWYRQDPGLGLRLIYFSYDVKMKEKGDIPEGYSVSREKKERFSLILESASTNQTSMYLCASSLSPHLVGGEKLFFGSGTQLSVL.